The T cell receptor beta chain under discussion was sequenced for a study of blood T cell repertoires in COVID-19. Study overall: Both acute and convalescent COVID-19 samples were obtained from the United States, Italy and Spain.

CDR1 and CDR2 (germline): SGHDN, FVKESK. This CDR3 region has 16 residues. V trimming: 0 bases; J trimming: 4 bases; junction bases outside the gene matches: 3. While infection was still active, Seattle patients were enrolled and then followed longitudinally. TCRdb keeps only in-frame clones here, not all; method: immunoSEQ multiplex PCR. Here the sample spans over 200,000 clones, about nine tenths being singletons. The clonotype was recovered from a man aged 45-60 years with COVID-19, enrolled during active disease. The rearrangement links TRBV14 to TRBJ1-6; TRBD1 matches 7 bases. The material sequenced was peripheral blood. CDR3 in amino acids: CASSQDRDRYNSPLHF. The CDR3 DNA follows: TGTGCCAGCAGCCAAGACCGGGACAGATATAATTCACCCCTCCACTTT.